This T cell receptor (beta chain) was recovered during a study of early T cells in non-severe SARS-CoV-2 infection. Overall study: Sequencing input comprised bulk RNA from unsorted whole blood; chain pairing was not available. Findings and limits, study-wide: Anti-spike CD8 responses were favored by VDJdb matching, which missed private and CD4 specificities.

Trimming took 0 bases from V and 0 from J, leaving 7 bases between them. The CDR3 runs to 15 residues. Germline CDR1 reads SGHRS; CDR2 reads YFSETQ. This clonotype ranks as medium-sized. What it binds is unknown. Attached unique molecular identifiers marked individual cDNA molecules. TCRdb reprocessed the 5' RACE reads via MiXCR and lists one record per CDR3 protein. The sample carries 65,000 to 80,000 distinct CDR3 sequences, 10% to 15% recorded once. The chain recombines TRBV5-1 with TRBJ1-5; D unresolved. Sequenced: whole blood. This clonotype was obtained from an adult who was a healthcare worker with PCR-confirmed SARS-CoV-2 infection or an uninfected control (not recorded which). This chain's CDR3 is CASSLEGNSNQPQHF. CDR3 DNA: TGCGCCAGCAGCTTGGAAGGAAATAGCAATCAGCCCCAGCATTTT.